This T cell receptor beta chain derives from a study of T-cell reconstitution after alpha-beta-depleted transplantation in children. Construction of the TCRbeta library involved unique molecular identifiers. A single record per CDR3 protein comes from TCRdb applying MiXCR to the PCR reads. The sample yields hundreds of thousands of distinct CDR3 sequences, about 17% seen once. V lost 4 bases and J 1 base, leaving 14 bases between the germline ends. The CDR3 totals 15 residues. Germline lookup yields CDR1 SGHRS and CDR2 YFSETQ. This clonotype was detected only a few times. The chain uses TRBV5-1 and TRBJ2-5, with D unresolved. Sample: PBMCs, mostly from graft donor cells, taken 360 days after TCRalphabeta/CD19-depleted stem cell transplant. This sequence originates from a boy younger than two who had a stem cell transplant for Wiskott-Aldrich syndrome, so the T cells may come from the graft donor. This CDR3 reads CASSGSGAVQETQYF. The CDR3 DNA reads TGCGCCAGCAGCGGATCGGGCGCAGTCCAAGAGACCCAGTACTTC.